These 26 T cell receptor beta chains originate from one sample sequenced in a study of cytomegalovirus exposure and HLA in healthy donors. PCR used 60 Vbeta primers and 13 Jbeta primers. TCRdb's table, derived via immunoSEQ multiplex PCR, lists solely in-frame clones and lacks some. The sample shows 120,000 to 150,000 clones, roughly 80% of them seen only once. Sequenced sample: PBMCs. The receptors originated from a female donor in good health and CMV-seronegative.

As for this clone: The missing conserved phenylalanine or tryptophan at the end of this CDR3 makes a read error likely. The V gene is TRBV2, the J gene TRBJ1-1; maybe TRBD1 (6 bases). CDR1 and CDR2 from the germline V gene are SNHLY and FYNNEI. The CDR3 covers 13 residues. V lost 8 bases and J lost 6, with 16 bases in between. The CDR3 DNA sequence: TGTGCCAGCGAGAGGACAGCCGTGGCTGAAGCTTTCGTT. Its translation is CASERTAVAEAFV.

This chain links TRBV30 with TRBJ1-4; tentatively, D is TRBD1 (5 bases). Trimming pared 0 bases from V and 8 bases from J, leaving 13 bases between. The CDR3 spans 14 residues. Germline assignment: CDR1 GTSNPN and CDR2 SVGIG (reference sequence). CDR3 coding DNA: TGTGCCTGGAGTGTGACAGTGGGTGGCGAAAAACTGTTTTTT. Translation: CAWSVTVGGEKLFF.

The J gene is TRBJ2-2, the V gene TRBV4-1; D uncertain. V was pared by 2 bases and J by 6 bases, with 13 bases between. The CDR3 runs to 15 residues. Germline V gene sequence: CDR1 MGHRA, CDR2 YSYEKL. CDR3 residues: CASSQSPLFAGELFF. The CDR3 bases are TGCGCCAGCAGCCAATCCCCCCTATTCGCCGGGGAGCTGTTTTTT.

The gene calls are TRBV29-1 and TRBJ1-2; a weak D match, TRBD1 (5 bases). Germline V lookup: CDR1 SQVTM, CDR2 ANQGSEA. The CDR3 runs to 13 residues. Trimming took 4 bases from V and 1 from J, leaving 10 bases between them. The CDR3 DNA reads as TGCAGCGTTGGGCCGACAGTTAACTATGGCTACACCTTC. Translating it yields CSVGPTVNYGYTF.

The CDR3 here is CASSFGTLQFF. In DNA, the CDR3 is TGCGCCAGCAGCTTCGGGACTCTGCAGTTCTTC. This rearrangement joins TRBV5-1 to TRBJ2-1; D is perhaps TRBD2 (6 bases). With 2 bases removed from V and 12 bases from J, the gap between germline ends came to 9 bases. CDR3 length: 11 residues. Germline V lookup: CDR1 SGHRS, CDR2 YFSETQ.

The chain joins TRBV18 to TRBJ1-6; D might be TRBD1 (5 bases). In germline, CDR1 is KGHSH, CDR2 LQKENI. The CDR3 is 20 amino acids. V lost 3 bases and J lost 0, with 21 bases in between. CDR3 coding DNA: TGTGCCAGCTCACCCGTGGGCGGGACTCGCGGAGTCTCCTATAATTCACCCCTCCACTTT. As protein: CASSPVGGTRGVSYNSPLHF.

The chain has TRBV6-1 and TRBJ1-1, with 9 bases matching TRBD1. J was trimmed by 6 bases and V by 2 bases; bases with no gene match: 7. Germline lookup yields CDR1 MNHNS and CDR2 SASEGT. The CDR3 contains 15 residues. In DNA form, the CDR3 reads TGTGCCAGCAGTGAACCGGACAGGGGAGCTCCTGAAGCTTTCTTT. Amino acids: CASSEPDRGAPEAFF.

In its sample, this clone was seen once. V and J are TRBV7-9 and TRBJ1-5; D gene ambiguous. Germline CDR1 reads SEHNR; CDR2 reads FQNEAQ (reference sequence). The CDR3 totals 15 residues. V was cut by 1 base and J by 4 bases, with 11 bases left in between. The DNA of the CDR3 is TGTGCCAGCAGCTTAGGAGGGTTGGGGAATCAGCCCCAGCATTTT. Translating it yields CASSLGGLGNQPQHF.

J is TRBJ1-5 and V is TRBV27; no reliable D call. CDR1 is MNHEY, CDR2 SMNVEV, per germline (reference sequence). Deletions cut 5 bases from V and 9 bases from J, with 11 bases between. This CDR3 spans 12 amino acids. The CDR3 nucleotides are TGTGCCAGCAGTCCGGAGCCGGGGCCCCAGCATTTT. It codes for CASSPEPGPQHF.

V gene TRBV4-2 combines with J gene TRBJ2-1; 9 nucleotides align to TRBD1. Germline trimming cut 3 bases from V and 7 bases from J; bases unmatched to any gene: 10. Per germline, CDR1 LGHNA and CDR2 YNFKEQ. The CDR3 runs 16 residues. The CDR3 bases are TGTGCCAGCAGCCAGGCCTCGGGACAGGGTGGAAATGAGCAGTTCTTC. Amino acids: CASSQASGQGGNEQFF.

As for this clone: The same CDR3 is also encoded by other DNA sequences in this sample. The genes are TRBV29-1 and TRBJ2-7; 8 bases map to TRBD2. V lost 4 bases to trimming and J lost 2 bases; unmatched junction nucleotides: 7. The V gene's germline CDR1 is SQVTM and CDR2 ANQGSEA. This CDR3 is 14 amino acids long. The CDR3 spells CSVVVAGGPYEQYF. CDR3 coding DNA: TGCAGCGTTGTCGTTGCGGGAGGACCCTACGAGCAGTACTTC.

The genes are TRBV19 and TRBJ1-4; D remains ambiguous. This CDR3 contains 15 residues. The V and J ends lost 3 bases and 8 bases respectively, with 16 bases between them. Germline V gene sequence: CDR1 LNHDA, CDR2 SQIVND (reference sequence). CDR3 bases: TGTGCCAGTAGTATTCTTCACGGCTCGACAGAAAAACTGTTTTTT. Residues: CASSILHGSTEKLFF. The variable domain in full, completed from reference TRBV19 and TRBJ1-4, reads DGGITQSPKYLFRKEGQNVTLSCEQNLNHDAMYWYRQDPGQGLRLIYYSQIVNDFQKGDIAEGYSVSREKKESFPLTVTSAQKNPTAFYLCASSILHGSTEKLFFGSGTQLSVL.

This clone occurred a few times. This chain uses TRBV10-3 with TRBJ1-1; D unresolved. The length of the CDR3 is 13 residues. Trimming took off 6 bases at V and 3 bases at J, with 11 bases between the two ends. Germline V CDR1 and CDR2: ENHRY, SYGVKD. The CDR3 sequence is CAIRGGADTEAFF. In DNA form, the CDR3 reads TGTGCCATCAGGGGAGGAGCAGACACTGAAGCTTTCTTT.

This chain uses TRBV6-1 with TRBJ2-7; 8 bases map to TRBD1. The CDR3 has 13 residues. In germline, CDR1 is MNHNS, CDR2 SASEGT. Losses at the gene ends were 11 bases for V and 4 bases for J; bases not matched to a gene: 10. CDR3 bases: TGTGCCGGGGCAGGGGGCTTGAGGTACGAGCAGTACTTC. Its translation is CAGAGGLRYEQYF.

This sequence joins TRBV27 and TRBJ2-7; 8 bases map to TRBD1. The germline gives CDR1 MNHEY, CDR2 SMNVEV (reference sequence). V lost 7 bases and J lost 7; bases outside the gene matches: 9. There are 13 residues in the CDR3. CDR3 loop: CASTRQGFREQYF. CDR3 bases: TGTGCCAGCACCCGACAGGGGTTTCGGGAGCAGTACTTC.

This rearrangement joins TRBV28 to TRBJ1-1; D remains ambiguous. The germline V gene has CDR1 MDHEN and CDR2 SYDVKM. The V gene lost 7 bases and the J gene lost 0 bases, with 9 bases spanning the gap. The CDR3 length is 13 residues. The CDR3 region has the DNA TGTGCCAGCATGTGGAGAATGAACACTGAAGCTTTCTTT. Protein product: CASMWRMNTEAFF.

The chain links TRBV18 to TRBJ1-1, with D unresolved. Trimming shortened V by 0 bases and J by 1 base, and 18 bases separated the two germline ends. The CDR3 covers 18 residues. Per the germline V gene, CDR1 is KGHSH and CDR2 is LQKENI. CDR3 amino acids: CASSPPSTRPTRNTEAFF. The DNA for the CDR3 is TGTGCCAGCTCACCACCGTCGACCCGCCCGACAAGGAACACTGAAGCTTTCTTT.

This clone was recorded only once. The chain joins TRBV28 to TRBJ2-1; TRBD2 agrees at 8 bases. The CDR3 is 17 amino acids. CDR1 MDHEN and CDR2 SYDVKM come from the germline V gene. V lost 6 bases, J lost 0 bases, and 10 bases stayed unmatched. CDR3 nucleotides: TGTGCCAGCAGCGCCACACTAGCGGTGAGCTCCTACAATGAGCAGTTCTTC. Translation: CASSATLAVSSYNEQFF.

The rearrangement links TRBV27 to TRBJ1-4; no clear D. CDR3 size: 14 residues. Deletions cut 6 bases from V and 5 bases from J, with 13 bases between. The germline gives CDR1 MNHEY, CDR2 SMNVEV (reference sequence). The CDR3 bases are TGTGCCAGCAGGAAATTGCAGAAGAATGAAAAACTGTTTTTT. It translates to CASRKLQKNEKLFF.

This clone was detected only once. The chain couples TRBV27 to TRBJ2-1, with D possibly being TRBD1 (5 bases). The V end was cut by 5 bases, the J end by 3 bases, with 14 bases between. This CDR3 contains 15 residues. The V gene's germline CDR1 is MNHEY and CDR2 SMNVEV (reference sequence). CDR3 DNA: TGTGCCAGCAGTCCAAAGACAGCCTTCTACAATGAGCAGTTCTTC. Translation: CASSPKTAFYNEQFF.

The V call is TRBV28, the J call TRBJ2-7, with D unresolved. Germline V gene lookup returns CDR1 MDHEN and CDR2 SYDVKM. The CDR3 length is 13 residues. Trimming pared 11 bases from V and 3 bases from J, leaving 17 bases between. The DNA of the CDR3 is TGTGCCGCGTCGTCAGGTTCACTCTACGAGCAGTACTTC. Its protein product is CAASSGSLYEQYF.

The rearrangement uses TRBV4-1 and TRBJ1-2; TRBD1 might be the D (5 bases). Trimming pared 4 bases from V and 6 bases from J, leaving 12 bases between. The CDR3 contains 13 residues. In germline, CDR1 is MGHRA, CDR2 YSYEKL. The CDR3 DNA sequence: TGCGCCAGCAGCCTTCAGGGCTCAGATGGCTACACCTTC. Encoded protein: CASSLQGSDGYTF.

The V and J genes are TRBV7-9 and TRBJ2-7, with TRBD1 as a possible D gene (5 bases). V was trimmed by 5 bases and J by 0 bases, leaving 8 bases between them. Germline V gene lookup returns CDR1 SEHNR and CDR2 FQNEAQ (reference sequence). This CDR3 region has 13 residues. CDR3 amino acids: CASSPRASYEQYF. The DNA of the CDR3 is TGTGCCAGCAGCCCCAGGGCCTCCTACGAGCAGTACTTC.

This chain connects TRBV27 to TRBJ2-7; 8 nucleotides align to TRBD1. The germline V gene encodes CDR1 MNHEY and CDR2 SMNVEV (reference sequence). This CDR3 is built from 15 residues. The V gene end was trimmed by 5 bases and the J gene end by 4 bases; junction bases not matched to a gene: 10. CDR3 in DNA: TGTGCCAGCAGTCTAGGACAGGGAACTGTATACGAGCAGTACTTC. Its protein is CASSLGQGTVYEQYF.

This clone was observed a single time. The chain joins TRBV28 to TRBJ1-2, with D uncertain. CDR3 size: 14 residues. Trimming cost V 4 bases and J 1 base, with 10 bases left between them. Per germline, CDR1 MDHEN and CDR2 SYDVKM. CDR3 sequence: CASSWEGSNYGYTF. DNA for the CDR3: TGTGCCAGCAGTTGGGAGGGCAGTAACTATGGCTACACCTTC.

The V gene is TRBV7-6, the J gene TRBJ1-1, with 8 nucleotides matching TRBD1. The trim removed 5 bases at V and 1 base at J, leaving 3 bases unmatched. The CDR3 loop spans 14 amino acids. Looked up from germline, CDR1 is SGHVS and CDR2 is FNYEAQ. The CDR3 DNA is TGTGCCAGCAGCCAGGGGGCGAGGAACACTGAAGCTTTCTTT. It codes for CASSQGARNTEAFF. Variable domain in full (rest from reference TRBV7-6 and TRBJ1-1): GAGVSQSPRYKVTKRGQDVALRCDPISGHVSLYWYRQALGQGPEFLTYFNYEAQQDKSGLPNDRFSAERPEGSISTLTIQRTEQRDSAMYRCASSQGARNTEAFFGQGTRLTVV.